The clone carrying this TCR beta chain has just one count. The data are from a study of T cells in Graves' hyperthyroidism and ophthalmopathy. The CDR3 is 17 residues long. Germline CDR1 MGHDK, CDR2 SYGVNS. With 2 bases clipped from V and 4 bases from J, the junction kept 9 bases outside the gene matches. Regions amplified from RNA transcripts were the TCR beta CDR3 regions. In the first-round RT-PCR of the TCR CDR3, the HTBI primer set was used. TCRdb processed the multiplex PCR reads anew with MiXCR; each CDR3 protein has one entry. The data show nearly 250,000 distinct CDR3 sequences, with about 15% seen just once and around 26% held by the top ten.

The sequencing sample was made of blood. V usage is TRBV25-1 and J usage is TRBJ2-5; 11 bases are shared with TRBD2. The sequence was obtained from a woman under 30 with Graves' ophthalmopathy. The CDR3 sequence: CASSETGLAGGLETQYF. The CDR3 nucleotides read TGTGCCAGCAGTGAAACCGGGCTAGCGGGAGGTTTAGAGACCCAGTACTTC.